This T cell receptor beta chain was profiled in a study of OX40 agonist ivuxolimab in advanced cancers. This CDR3 contains 15 residues. The germline V gene has CDR1 SGHDT and CDR2 YYEEEE. Trimming cost V 4 bases and J 0 bases, with 11 bases left between them. Study results and limitations: At 0.1 to 3.0 mg/kg, clonal expansion of CD4+ and CD8+ blood T cells had occurred by week 6. No antigen was identified for the clonally expanded peripheral T cells.

For this clone: What it binds is unknown.

The protocol was immunoSEQ multiplex PCR, while the TCRdb copy is restricted to in-frame clones and leaves out a portion. This sample has roughly 23,000 clones; about 88% occur once, and the top ten carry 30% to 35%. The chain carries TRBV5-6 and TRBJ1-3; tentatively, D is TRBD1 (5 bases). The sample was CD4+ or CD8+ T cells sorted from blood, taken in a trial of the OX40 agonist ivuxolimab. The TCR sequence derives from an adult with an advanced solid tumor such as melanoma, head and neck, liver or kidney cancer. CDR3 sequence (DNA): TGTGCCAGCAGCATGACAGTTTACTCTGGAAACACCATATATTTT. Translation: CASSMTVYSGNTIYF.